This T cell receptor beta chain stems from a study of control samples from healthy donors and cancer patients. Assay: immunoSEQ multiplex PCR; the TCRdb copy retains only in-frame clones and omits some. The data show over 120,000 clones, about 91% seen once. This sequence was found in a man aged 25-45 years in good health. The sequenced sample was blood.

CDR3 amino acids: CASSYSPGIGLAEAFF. The DNA of the CDR3 is TGTGCCAGCAGTTACTCTCCGGGAATAGGGTTGGCTGAAGCTTTCTTT. The chain employs TRBV6-5 and TRBJ1-1; D unresolved. The CDR3 totals 16 residues. Between the trimmed V and J ends, which lost 0 bases and 6 bases, there was a span of 17 bases. Germline V gene sequence: CDR1 MNHEY, CDR2 SVGAGI.